Below are 10 T cell receptor beta chains sequenced from a single sample in a study of spatial heterogeneity in lung cancer. TCRdb re-called the 5' RACE reads with MiXCR, one entry per CDR3 protein. The repertoire includes roughly 26,000 distinct CDR3 sequences, approximately 5.5% of them detected once, and around 23% sits in the top ten. Time point denoted: blood at routine non-recurrence follow-up after resection. The input material, whole RNA from tumor, nontumor lung or frozen PBMC, was sequenced unsorted. Sequencing was performed on PBMCs, taken at follow-up. These receptors came from a male donor with early-stage non-small cell lung cancer.

The V gene is TRBV12-3 or TRBV12-4, the J gene TRBJ2-5; TRBD1 matches at 8 bases. CDR3 length: 13 amino acids. Germline trimming cut 6 bases from V and 5 bases from J; bases unmatched to any gene: 5. The CDR3 DNA is TGTGCCAGCAGACCACAGGGGGTGGAGACCCAGTACTTC. Residues: CASRPQGVETQYF.

V is TRBV10-3 and J is TRBJ1-5; D might be TRBD1 (5 bases). The CDR3 sequence is 14 residues long. The germline V gene has CDR1 ENHRY and CDR2 SYGVKD. Deletions cut 8 bases from V and 5 bases from J, with 16 bases between. The CDR3 nucleotides are TGTGCCATCGCTCCGGGGGGGTCGGATCAGCCCCAGCATTTT. Protein product: CAIAPGGSDQPQHF.

The genes are TRBV18 and TRBJ2-7; TRBD1 or TRBD2 may be the D gene (5 bases each). CDR3 size: 15 residues. Trimming removed 2 bases at V and 1 base at J, with 12 bases between. The V gene's germline CDR1 is KGHSH and CDR2 LQKENI. The CDR3 sequence is CASSPNGDRSYEQYV. In DNA form, the CDR3 reads TGTGCCAGCTCACCAAATGGGGACCGTTCCTACGAGCAGTACGTC.

For the CDR3, the DNA is TGCGCCAGCAGCCCGGACCGCGCCCAAGGTTCACCCCTCCACTTT. Residues: CASSPDRAQGSPLHF. This rearrangement joins TRBV5-1 to TRBJ1-6; unclear D gene. The CDR3 sequence is 15 residues long. The germline CDR1 and CDR2 sequences are SGHRS and YFSETQ. Trimming took off 4 bases at V and 9 bases at J, with 17 bases between the two ends.

This clonotype is labeled as medium-sized. The chain employs TRBV2 and TRBJ2-6; a possible D gene is TRBD2 (5 bases). The germline gives CDR1 SNHLY, CDR2 FYNNEI. The CDR3 has 16 residues. V was shortened by 7 bases and J by 2 bases, with 15 bases between the two germline ends. CDR3 sequence: CASIPGYGAGANVLTF. Written as DNA, the CDR3 is TGTGCCAGCATACCCGGGTACGGGGCTGGGGCCAACGTCCTGACTTTC.

This clonotype is labeled as medium-sized. This rearrangement joins TRBV7-2 to TRBJ2-4; 9 bases are shared with TRBD2. V dropped 5 bases and J dropped 1; count of bases not matched to a gene: 6. From germline, CDR1 is SGHTA and CDR2 FQGNSA. The CDR3 consists of 16 residues. Here the CDR3 DNA reads TGTGCCAGCAGCGAGGGACTAGCAGGGGCCAAAAACATTCAGTACTTC. It codes for CASSEGLAGAKNIQYF.

The sample holds many counts of this clonotype. The chain carries TRBV9 and TRBJ2-5; no clear D gene. The length of the CDR3 is 14 residues. V was clipped by 1 base and J by 5 bases, with 12 bases between them. The germline V gene encodes CDR1 SGDLS and CDR2 YYNGEE. The chain's CDR3 is CASSVSPVGETQYF. In DNA, the CDR3 is TGTGCCAGCAGCGTAAGCCCGGTGGGGGAGACCCAGTACTTC.

This clonotype came up a few times. The chain joins TRBV6-2 or TRBV6-3 to TRBJ2-2; 7 bases are shared with TRBD1. V shed 6 bases and J 5 bases; nucleotides not matched to a gene: 9. The germline CDR1 and CDR2 sequences are MNHEY and SVGEGT. The CDR3 covers 15 residues. CDR3 sequence reads: CASSLTGAGTGELFF. The CDR3 DNA follows: TGTGCCAGCAGCCTCACAGGGGCCGGGACCGGGGAGCTGTTTTTT.

This clonotype was seen a few times. The chain couples TRBV7-9 to TRBJ1-2, with 12 bases fitting TRBD1. The germline CDR1 and CDR2 sequences are SEHNR and FQNEAQ (reference sequence). The CDR3 length is 15 residues. V was pared by 5 bases and J by 8 bases, with 9 bases of the junction left unmatched. The CDR3 bases are TGTGCCAGCAGCCCGTCGAGCGGGACAGGGGGCGGCTACACCTTC. Encoded protein: CASSPSSGTGGGYTF.

For this clonotype: This may be a read error, as it is one base from a much larger clone. The genes are TRBV27 and TRBJ1-1; D may be TRBD1 (5 bases). Germline V gene data show CDR1 as MNHEY and CDR2 as SMNVEV (reference sequence). CDR3 size: 14 residues. Between the trimmed V and J ends, which lost 10 bases and 5 bases, there was a span of 20 bases. The CDR3 sequence is CANTTRQRATEAFF. The CDR3 DNA follows: TGTGCCAACACTACTCGACAGAGGGCGACTGAAGCTTTCTTT.